The 32 T cell receptor beta chains presented below share a single source sample, sequenced in a study of OX40 agonist ivuxolimab in advanced cancers. Sequencing was performed with immunoSEQ multiplex PCR; in TCRdb, only in-frame clones are kept and a portion is missing. Among 55,000 to 75,000 clones listed, roughly nine tenths were seen once. Sample: CD4+ or CD8+ T cells sorted from blood, taken in a trial of the OX40 agonist ivuxolimab. The receptors stem from an adult with an advanced solid tumor such as melanoma, head and neck, liver or kidney cancer.

J is TRBJ2-1 and V is TRBV28, with 9 bases that match TRBD1. CDR3 length equals 16 residues. Per germline, CDR1 MDHEN and CDR2 SYDVKM. V was pared by 3 bases and J by 7 bases, with 10 bases of the junction left unmatched. CDR3 sequence (DNA): TGTGCCAGCAGTTTGGGGACAGGGAGGCTGAATAATGAGCAGTTCTTC. Translated, it gives CASSLGTGRLNNEQFF.

The CDR3 sequence: CASSPGQGFFEQYF. In nucleotides, the CDR3 is TGCGCCAGCAGCCCGGGACAGGGGTTCTTCGAGCAGTACTTC. This sequence joins TRBV4-3 and TRBJ2-7; 10 nucleotides agree with TRBD1. The CDR3 covers 14 residues. Germline CDR1 reads LGHNA; CDR2 reads YSLEER. With V trimmed by 4 bases and J by 6 bases, 6 bases remained unmatched.

CDR3 in amino acids: CASSPPNTGGSYEQYF. CDR3 in DNA: TGCGCCAGCAGTCCCCCTAATACCGGCGGTTCCTACGAGCAGTACTTC. This chain links TRBV5-1 with TRBJ2-7; no reliable D call. Germline V lookup: CDR1 SGHRS, CDR2 YFSETQ. Trimming pared 5 bases from V and 1 base from J, leaving 19 bases between. This CDR3 region has 16 residues.

CDR3 in DNA: TGTGCCAGCAGCTTAGCGCTAAACGGGTACGATCCTGAAGCTTTCTTT. This encodes CASSLALNGYDPEAFF. The gene calls are TRBV7-9 and TRBJ1-1; unclear D gene. The CDR3 is made up of 16 amino acids. V was trimmed by 0 bases and J by 6 bases, leaving 17 bases between them. CDR1 and CDR2 from the germline V gene are SEHNR and FQNEAQ (reference sequence).

The genes are TRBV18 and TRBJ2-5; a weak D match, TRBD1 (5 bases). From germline, CDR1 is KGHSH and CDR2 LQKENI. This CDR3 has 15 amino acids. V dropped 3 bases and J dropped 4 bases, with 15 bases sitting between them. The CDR3 spells CASSPDLGPGETQYF. CDR3 nucleotides: TGTGCCAGCTCACCGGATTTGGGGCCAGGAGAGACCCAGTACTTC.

The chain employs TRBV7-2 and TRBJ2-2; D may correspond to TRBD1 or TRBD2 (5 bases each). CDR1 SGHTA and CDR2 FQGNSA come from the germline V gene. CDR3 size: 17 residues. V gave up 2 bases and J gave up 4 bases, with 17 bases separating them. The CDR3 DNA follows: TGTGCCAGCAGCTTACCGTCATCGGGACCACCCACCGGGGAGCTGTTTTTT. Translation gives CASSLPSSGPPTGELFF.

The chain carries TRBV27 and TRBJ2-7, with TRBD1 matching 9 bases. Germline-derived CDR1 and CDR2 are MNHEY and SMNVEV (reference sequence). The CDR3 is made up of 14 amino acids. The J segment lost 6 bases and the V segment lost 3 bases, leaving 6 bases of the junction unmatched. CDR3: CASSFSGQGGEQYF. The CDR3 coding sequence is TGTGCCAGCAGTTTTTCGGGACAGGGAGGCGAGCAGTACTTC.

This rearrangement joins TRBV15 to TRBJ1-1; no firm D call. CDR1 and CDR2 from the germline V gene are LNHNV and YYDKDF (reference sequence). Deletions cut 0 bases from V and 1 base from J, with 9 bases between. The CDR3 spans 15 residues. CDR3 residues: CATSRDLAPNTEAFF. The CDR3 region has the DNA TGTGCCACCAGCAGAGATTTGGCTCCGAACACTGAAGCTTTCTTT.

This chain links TRBV11-3 with TRBJ2-2, with TRBD1 matching 11 bases. From germline, CDR1 is SGHNT and CDR2 YENEEA. V was clipped by 5 bases and J by 4 bases; unmatched bases: 15. This CDR3 is built from 19 residues. The CDR3 is CASSPRTGGQFASTGELFF. The CDR3 DNA follows: TGTGCCAGCAGCCCCCGGACAGGGGGCCAATTCGCCAGCACCGGGGAGCTGTTTTTT.

The CDR3 DNA sequence: TGTGCCAGCAGTATACCGGGACAGGGATACAATGAGCAGTTCTTC. It specifies CASSIPGQGYNEQFF. This chain links TRBV2 with TRBJ2-1; 9 nucleotides line up with TRBD1. The CDR3 contains 15 residues. V was pared by 5 bases and J by 4 bases, with 6 bases of the junction left unmatched. CDR1 and CDR2 from the germline V gene are SNHLY and FYNNEI.

This clone was picked up one time. This chain connects TRBV4-2 to TRBJ2-3; 9 bases line up with TRBD1. The trim removed 1 base at V and 3 bases at J, leaving 5 bases unmatched. Germline V gene data show CDR1 as LGHNA and CDR2 as YNFKEQ. There are 16 residues in the CDR3. This chain's CDR3 is CASSQAGTGRTDTQYF. The CDR3 nucleotides are TGTGCCAGCAGCCAAGCCGGGACAGGGCGGACAGATACGCAGTATTTT.

The chain has TRBV27 and TRBJ2-7; the D gene is possibly TRBD1 (6 bases). The CDR3 consists of 13 residues. Germline CDR1 is MNHEY and CDR2 is SMNVEV (reference sequence). V was cut by 4 bases and J by 2 bases, with 9 bases left in between. The CDR3 loop reads CASSSRGPYEQYF. DNA of the CDR3: TGTGCCAGCAGTTCCAGGGGTCCCTACGAGCAGTACTTC.

This CDR3 is CASSSWTSGRAAGELFF. The DNA of the CDR3 is TGCGCCAGCAGCTCGTGGACTAGCGGGAGGGCCGCCGGGGAGCTGTTTTTT. The chain recombines TRBV5-1 with TRBJ2-2; TRBD2 matches at 15 bases. The CDR3 consists of 17 residues. Per the germline V gene, CDR1 is SGHRS and CDR2 is YFSETQ. V lost 3 bases, J lost 6 bases, and 6 bases stayed unmatched. Drawing the rest from reference TRBV5-1 and TRBJ2-2, the complete variable domain is KAGVTQTPRYLIKTRGQQVTLSCSPISGHRSVSWYQQTPGQGLQFLFEYFSETQRNKGNFPGRFSGRQFSNSRSEMNVSTLELGDSALYLCASSSWTSGRAAGELFFGEGSRLTVL.

The V gene is TRBV7-2, the J gene TRBJ1-2; D is unclear. Trimming left V 3 bases short and J 3 bases short, with 11 bases between. Germline V CDR1 and CDR2: SGHTA, FQGNSA. The CDR3 is made up of 14 amino acids. For the CDR3, the DNA is TGTGCCAGCAGCTTGACCAGACACGACTATGGCTACACCTTC. This sequence encodes CASSLTRHDYGYTF.

This chain joins TRBV4-1 and TRBJ2-2; the D gene could be TRBD1 or TRBD2 (5 bases each). The V and J ends lost 1 base and 4 bases respectively, with 10 bases between them. This CDR3 is built from 15 residues. CDR1 is MGHRA and CDR2 is YSYEKL in the germline V gene. CDR3 nucleotides: TGCGCCAGCAGCCAAGTCAGGGACCTCACCGGGGAGCTGTTTTTT. This gives the protein CASSQVRDLTGELFF.

The chain links TRBV6-5 to TRBJ2-2, with D perhaps TRBD1 (6 bases). CDR3 size: 15 residues. V was shortened by 2 bases and J by 3 bases, with 10 bases between the two germline ends. Germline V CDR1 and CDR2: MNHEY, SVGAGI. The CDR3 here is CASSYQDSYTGELFF. CDR3 nucleotides: TGTGCCAGCAGTTACCAGGACAGCTACACCGGGGAGCTGTTTTTT.

The chain joins TRBV11-3 to TRBJ1-3; 7 bases map to TRBD1. This CDR3 is 18 amino acids long. The ends lost 5 bases at V and 4 bases at J; junction bases unmatched: 17. Germline V gives CDR1 SGHNT, CDR2 YENEEA. CDR3: CASSHRSRRDRVGNTIYF. CDR3 DNA: TGTGCCAGCAGCCACAGGTCTCGGCGAGACAGGGTGGGAAACACCATATATTTT.

The rearrangement links TRBV11-2 to TRBJ2-7, with 9 positions matching TRBD1. The CDR3 contains 15 residues. V dropped 4 bases and J dropped 1; count of bases not matched to a gene: 5. CDR1 is SGHAT, CDR2 FQNNGV, per germline. CDR3 sequence: CASSSTGTGSYEQYF. The CDR3 bases are TGTGCCAGCAGCTCCACCGGGACAGGGTCCTACGAGCAGTACTTC.

J is TRBJ2-5 and V is TRBV28; a weak D match, TRBD1 (6 bases). CDR1 MDHEN and CDR2 SYDVKM come from the germline V gene. The CDR3 is 17 amino acids. The V end lost 2 bases, the J end lost 0 bases, and 16 bases lay between the germline ends. The DNA of the CDR3 is TGTGCCAGCAGTTTACTCACCGGGACACCTTACCAAGAGACCCAGTACTTC. Protein product: CASSLLTGTPYQETQYF. The full variable domain, with the rest looked up from reference TRBV28 and TRBJ2-5, is DVKVTQSSRYLVKRTGEKVFLECVQDMDHENMFWYRQDPGLGLRLIYFSYDVKMKEKGDIPEGYSVSREKKERFSLILESASTNQTSMYLCASSLLTGTPYQETQYFGPGTRLLVL.

The V and J genes are TRBV7-3 and TRBJ2-2; D unclear. The germline V gene has CDR1 SGHTA and CDR2 FQGTGA. This CDR3 is built from 12 residues. Trimming cost V 6 bases and J 4 bases, with 6 bases left between them. The DNA of the CDR3 is TGTGCCAGCAGTGATAGCACCGGGGAGCTGTTTTTT. Protein sequence: CASSDSTGELFF.

This sequence joins TRBV4-3 and TRBJ2-2; TRBD2 aligns across 12 bases. Germline CDR1 LGHNA, CDR2 YSLEER. Trimming cost V 3 bases and J 7 bases; bases outside gene matches: 6. The CDR3 is 16 residues long. CDR3 sequence reads: CASSQTSGSWSGELFF. The CDR3 coding sequence is TGCGCCAGCAGCCAGACTAGCGGGAGTTGGAGCGGGGAGCTGTTTTTT.

The genes are TRBV30 and TRBJ2-1, with 7 bases fitting TRBD2. There are 16 residues in the CDR3. V lost 3 bases, J lost 8 bases, and 16 bases stayed unmatched. Germline CDR1 and CDR2: GTSNPN and SVGIG (reference sequence). The CDR3 sequence is CAWSVLALTAGDEQFF. As DNA, the CDR3 is TGTGCCTGGAGCGTACTAGCGTTAACCGCGGGGGATGAGCAGTTCTTC.

The rearrangement uses TRBV28 and TRBJ2-5, with TRBD2 matching over 16 bases. The CDR3 covers 20 residues. The V gene's germline CDR1 is MDHEN and CDR2 SYDVKM. Trimming took 4 bases from V and 7 from J; bases not matched to a gene: 18. CDR3 coding DNA: TGTGCCAGCAGTTCCGGCCCCGGGACTAGCGGGAGGGGGGTCTTTGGGACCCAGTACTTC. It is translated as CASSSGPGTSGRGVFGTQYF.

This clone was recorded once. The rearrangement uses TRBV5-6 and TRBJ2-7; 10 bases are shared with TRBD1. The CDR3 loop spans 16 amino acids. The germline V gene encodes CDR1 SGHDT and CDR2 YYEEEE. V was pared by 3 bases and J by 4 bases, with 10 bases of the junction left unmatched. This chain's CDR3 is CASSSRTGTGVYEQYF. In nucleotides, the CDR3 is TGTGCCAGCAGCTCCCGGACCGGGACAGGGGTATACGAGCAGTACTTC.

CDR3 residues: CASSLYGLALPDTQYF. The CDR3 nucleotides read TGTGCCAGCAGTTTATACGGACTAGCCCTCCCAGATACGCAGTATTTT. The rearrangement links TRBV27 to TRBJ2-3; TRBD2 matches at 8 bases. The CDR3 loop spans 16 amino acids. Germline assignment: CDR1 MNHEY and CDR2 SMNVEV (reference sequence). Trimming removed 1 base from V and 4 bases from J; junction bases left unmatched: 7.

The CDR3 loop reads CASSIDGDYEQYF. Written as DNA, the CDR3 is TGTGCCAGTAGTATAGATGGGGACTACGAGCAGTACTTC. The V gene is TRBV19, the J gene TRBJ2-7; no definite D call. This CDR3 has 13 amino acids. Germline assignment: CDR1 LNHDA and CDR2 SQIVND (reference sequence). Deletions cut 0 bases from V and 3 bases from J, with 6 bases between. The full variable domain, rest sourced from reference TRBV19 and TRBJ2-7, is DGGITQSPKYLFRKEGQNVTLSCEQNLNHDAMYWYRQDPGQGLRLIYYSQIVNDFQKGDIAEGYSVSREKKESFPLTVTSAQKNPTAFYLCASSIDGDYEQYFGPGTRLTVT.

The chain joins TRBV7-6 to TRBJ2-5; D gene uncertain. This CDR3 spans 13 amino acids. Germline V gene data show CDR1 as SGHVS and CDR2 as FNYEAQ. Trimming stripped 1 base from V and 3 bases from J, with 6 bases between. DNA for the CDR3: TGTGCCAGCAGCTTAGGAACGGAAGAGACCCAGTACTTC. Protein sequence: CASSLGTEETQYF.

This clone was detected only once. The rearrangement links TRBV19 to TRBJ2-6; TRBD1 is a possible D gene (6 bases). Trimming cost V 3 bases and J 0 bases, with 9 bases left between them. The CDR3 has 16 residues. The germline V gene encodes CDR1 LNHDA and CDR2 SQIVND (reference sequence). CDR3 DNA sequence: TGTGCCAGTAGTATTAGGGGGAACTCTGGGGCCAACGTCCTGACTTTC. It codes for CASSIRGNSGANVLTF.

The gene calls are TRBV27 and TRBJ2-2; weak D call: TRBD1 (5 bases). V was cut by 2 bases and J by 0 bases, with 7 bases left in between. This CDR3 contains 15 residues. The germline gives CDR1 MNHEY, CDR2 SMNVEV (reference sequence). The CDR3 is CASSLGHANTGELFF. The CDR3 bases are TGTGCCAGCAGTTTAGGACACGCGAACACCGGGGAGCTGTTTTTT.

The V gene is TRBV27, the J gene TRBJ2-5; 9 nucleotides agree with TRBD1. CDR1 and CDR2 (germline): MNHEY, SMNVEV (reference sequence). Trimming at V came to 8 bases and at J to 0 bases, leaving 10 bases not matched to a gene. This CDR3 region has 16 residues. This CDR3 is CASGEPGTGYQETQYF. The CDR3 nucleotides read TGTGCCAGCGGCGAACCCGGGACAGGGTACCAAGAGACCCAGTACTTC.

The table lists this clone with a count of one. J is TRBJ2-1 and V is TRBV20-1; no reliable D call. Trimming shortened V by 1 base and J by 4 bases, and 2 bases separated the two germline ends. CDR1 is DFQATT, CDR2 SNEGSKA, per germline (reference sequence). The CDR3 is 11 amino acids. In DNA, the CDR3 is TGCAGTGCTAGAGTATACAATGAGCAGTTCTTC. It translates to CSARVYNEQFF.

V usage is TRBV6-4 and J usage is TRBJ2-2; D uncertain. The germline CDR1 and CDR2 sequences are MRHNA and SNTAGT. The CDR3 runs to 13 residues. V lost 9 bases and J lost 1, with 9 bases in between. The chain's CDR3 is CARMGGNTGELFF. The CDR3 DNA sequence: TGTGCCAGGATGGGCGGGAACACCGGGGAGCTGTTTTTT.